The next 27 T cell receptor beta chains were all read from a single sample in a study of blood T cells in healthy people across ages. A second PCR, run for 7 to 11 cycles, used a sample-barcoded 5' primer plus a J-beta primer mix. Each CDR3 protein is one row after TCRdb ran MiXCR on the 5' RACE reads. The data contain around 1.5 million distinct CDR3 sequences, around 35% of them seen just once; the ten biggest clones take up 11%. Source material: blood. The receptor source for this set is a woman aged 30 to 39 in good health.

The DNA for the CDR3 is TGTGCCAGCAACTCAGGGCTCGGGAGTCGTTCCTACAATGAGCAGTTCTTC. It codes for CASNSGLGSRSYNEQFF. The chain has TRBV6-1 and TRBJ2-1; tentative D call: TRBD2 (6 bases). The germline V gene encodes CDR1 MNHNS and CDR2 SASEGT. The CDR3 loop spans 17 amino acids. V was shortened by 7 bases and J by 1 base, with 20 bases between the two germline ends.

This clonotype was seen more than once but under ten times. The chain couples TRBV27 to TRBJ2-7; D unclear. Germline assignment: CDR1 MNHEY and CDR2 SMNVEV (reference sequence). This CDR3 has 14 amino acids. V dropped 0 bases and J dropped 0 bases, with 6 bases sitting between them. Written as DNA, the CDR3 is TGTGCCAGCAGTTTATCCCCGAGCTCCTACGAGCAGTACTTC. It encodes CASSLSPSSYEQYF.

The chain employs TRBV20-1 and TRBJ2-3; TRBD2 matches at 7 bases. V lost 5 bases and J lost 0; bases outside the gene matches: 5. The CDR3 length is 14 residues. Germline CDR1 DFQATT, CDR2 SNEGSKA (reference sequence). The CDR3 DNA sequence: TGCAGTGCTCGGAGCGGGGCTAGCACAGATACGCAGTATTTT. It translates to CSARSGASTDTQYF.

This clonotype has more than one count but fewer than ten. The chain uses TRBV2 and TRBJ2-7, with unresolved D. CDR1 and CDR2 from the germline V gene are SNHLY and FYNNEI. Trimming took 5 bases from V and 7 from J, leaving 21 bases between them. CDR3 length equals 15 residues. The CDR3: CASSIRRNSVGEQYF. The CDR3 bases are TGTGCCAGCAGTATTCGACGGAACTCGGTGGGGGAGCAGTACTTC.

This clonotype was seen more than once but under ten times. The chain is built from TRBV11-2 and TRBJ2-5, with D perhaps being TRBD1 or TRBD2 (5 bases each). CDR3 length: 16 residues. Germline assignment: CDR1 SGHAT and CDR2 FQNNGV. Trimming took 0 bases from V and 5 from J, leaving 16 bases between them. This CDR3 reads CASSLDLGPFLETQYF. The CDR3 DNA sequence: TGTGCCAGCAGCTTAGATCTGGGACCTTTCTTGGAGACCCAGTACTTC.

The genes are TRBV7-9 and TRBJ1-2; TRBD1 might be the D (5 bases). CDR3 length equals 14 residues. CDR1 and CDR2 from the germline V gene are SEHNR and FQNEAQ (reference sequence). Trimming left V 7 bases short and J 2 bases short, with 14 bases between. In DNA form, the CDR3 reads TGTGCCAGCATGGGGACGCGAGCAAACTATGGCTACACCTTC. It codes for CASMGTRANYGYTF. Filled out from reference TRBV7-9 and TRBJ1-2, the complete variable domain reads DTGVSQNPRHKITKRGQNVTFRCDPISEHNRLYWYRQTLGQGPEFLTYFQNEAQLEKSRLLSDRFSAERPKGSFSTLEIQRTEQGDSAMYLCASMGTRANYGYTFGSGTRLTVV.

The V and J genes are TRBV24-1 and TRBJ2-3; 7 bases match TRBD1. Germline V lookup: CDR1 KGHDR, CDR2 SFDVKD. This CDR3 has 13 amino acids. The ends lost 4 bases at V and 9 bases at J; junction bases unmatched: 6. CDR3 amino acids: CATSEPTGITQYF. For the CDR3, the DNA is TGTGCCACCAGTGAACCGACAGGGATCACGCAGTATTTT.

This chain connects TRBV6-6 to TRBJ2-7; tentatively, D is TRBD1 (5 bases). The CDR3 runs 15 residues. V lost 0 bases, J lost 4 bases, and 13 bases lay in between. CDR1 and CDR2 from the germline V gene are MNHNY and SVGAGI (reference sequence). The CDR3 spells CASSYSGENGYEQYF. The CDR3 DNA reads TGTGCCAGCAGTTACTCAGGGGAAAATGGGTACGAGCAGTACTTC.

The table lists this clonotype with a few counts. The chain combines TRBV6-6 with TRBJ2-1; TRBD1 matches 8 bases. This CDR3 spans 16 amino acids. V lost 2 bases and J lost 3; bases outside the gene matches: 6. Looked up from germline, CDR1 is MNHNY and CDR2 is SVGAGI (reference sequence). The CDR3 here is CASSYTRQGYYNEQFF. The CDR3 region has the DNA TGTGCCAGCAGTTACACCCGACAGGGGTACTACAATGAGCAGTTCTTC.

This chain links TRBV20-1 with TRBJ2-1; 9 bases agree with TRBD2. Germline CDR1 reads DFQATT; CDR2 reads SNEGSKA (reference sequence). The CDR3 sequence is 15 residues long. Trimming took 5 bases from V and 2 from J; bases not matched to a gene: 7. CDR3 amino acids: CSAARLADPYNEQFF. The CDR3 coding sequence is TGCAGTGCTGCTCGACTAGCGGATCCCTACAATGAGCAGTTCTTC.

The chain couples TRBV7-9 to TRBJ1-2; no clear D. CDR1 and CDR2 from the germline V gene are SEHNR and FQNEAQ (reference sequence). V lost 1 base and J lost 8, with 17 bases in between. CDR3 length equals 15 residues. CDR3 nucleotide sequence: TGTGCCAGCAGCTTAGGCCCTCACGAAAATCGCGGCTACACCTTC. It translates to CASSLGPHENRGYTF.

The V and J genes are TRBV4-1 and TRBJ2-5, with D tentatively TRBD1 or TRBD2 (5 bases each). TRBJ2-7 matches the DNA end more closely, so the J call is doubtful. The germline V gene has CDR1 MGHRA and CDR2 YSYEKL. CDR3 length equals 19 residues. The CDR3 DNA reads as TGCGCCAGCAGCATCATTCCTCGTACGGGCAGGGACGGAGCCTACGAGCAGTACTTC. The encoded protein is CASSIIPRTGRDGAYEQYF.

The chain joins TRBV27 to TRBJ2-4, with 7 bases that match TRBD2. V lost 9 bases, J lost 7 bases, and 15 bases stayed unmatched. Germline V gives CDR1 MNHEY, CDR2 SMNVEV (reference sequence). The CDR3 contains 15 residues. The CDR3 DNA is TGTGCCAGTCCGGGGATGGGGAGGGCAGGGAACATTCAGTACTTC. It specifies CASPGMGRAGNIQYF.

The J gene is TRBJ2-3, the V gene TRBV10-2; D remains ambiguous. The CDR3 spans 14 residues. The ends were cut back, 1 base at V and 2 bases at J, with 7 bases in the middle. Germline assignment: CDR1 WSHSY and CDR2 SAAADI. The CDR3, as DNA: TGCGCCAGCAGTGAGTTTAGTTTCACAGATACGCAGTATTTT. Translated, it gives CASSEFSFTDTQYF.

The chain has TRBV6-5 and TRBJ2-1; 12 nucleotides line up with TRBD2. V lost 4 bases and J lost 8; bases outside the gene matches: 9. The CDR3 runs 16 residues. Germline lookup yields CDR1 MNHEY and CDR2 SVGAGI. The CDR3 loop is CASSSQPGLAGYEQFF. The CDR3, as DNA: TGTGCCAGCAGTTCCCAACCGGGACTAGCGGGCTATGAGCAGTTCTTC.

V and J are TRBV15 and TRBJ2-3, with TRBD2 identical over 10 bases. Germline V lookup: CDR1 LNHNV, CDR2 YYDKDF (reference sequence). This CDR3 spans 19 amino acids. The V and J ends lost 0 bases and 0 bases, in that order; junction bases with no gene match: 9. The CDR3 loop is CATSRDVSGRVPSTDTQYF. In nucleotides, the CDR3 is TGTGCCACCAGCAGAGATGTGAGCGGGAGGGTCCCAAGCACAGATACGCAGTATTTT.

This clonotype appeared a few times. This sequence joins TRBV2 and TRBJ1-2; D is ambiguous. Deletions cut 5 bases from V and 5 bases from J, with 18 bases between. This CDR3 has 15 amino acids. Germline CDR1 and CDR2: SNHLY and FYNNEI. The CDR3 sequence: CASSKRGEPFYGYTF. CDR3 bases: TGTGCCAGCAGTAAACGCGGGGAGCCCTTTTATGGCTACACCTTC.

Points on this clonotype: The junction shows a germline mismatch at one end, possibly a read error. The V call is TRBV10-3, the J call TRBJ1-5; a weak D match, TRBD1 (6 bases). The germline gives CDR1 ENHRY, CDR2 SYGVKD. This CDR3 region has 15 residues. The CDR3 here is CASSGSGASNRPQHF. The CDR3 nucleotides are TGTGCCTCATCGGGATCGGGGGCGAGCAATCGGCCCCAGCATTTT.

The chain couples TRBV30 to TRBJ1-1, with D uncertain. Trimming took 4 bases from V and 1 from J, leaving 13 bases between them. The CDR3 runs to 14 residues. Germline CDR1 is GTSNPN and CDR2 is SVGIG (reference sequence). CDR3 DNA: TGTGCCTGGACTACCGGACTGACGAACACTGAAGCTTTCTTT. Amino acids: CAWTTGLTNTEAFF. Full variable domain (remainder filled in from reference TRBV30 and TRBJ1-1): SQTIHQWPATLVQPVGSPLSLECTVEGTSNPNLYWYRQAAGRGLQLLFYSVGIGQISSEVPQNLSASRPQDRQFILSSKKLLLSDSGFYLCAWTTGLTNTEAFFGQGTRLTVV.

This chain links TRBV5-8 with TRBJ2-4; D gene uncertain. Per germline, CDR1 SGHTS and CDR2 YDEGEE. This CDR3 comprises 15 residues. V shed 1 base and J shed 0 bases, with 8 bases lying between them. CDR3 in amino acids: CASSLIQGAKNIQYF. The CDR3, as DNA: TGTGCCAGCAGCTTGATACAAGGAGCCAAAAACATTCAGTACTTC.

The chain uses TRBV27 and TRBJ2-3, with TRBD2 matching over 8 bases. V trimming: 5 bases; J trimming: 1 base; junction bases outside the gene matches: 11. CDR1 is MNHEY, CDR2 SMNVEV, per germline (reference sequence). The length of the CDR3 is 17 residues. The CDR3 DNA reads as TGTGCCAGCAGTCCCTCACGGGAGGGCCTTGGCACAGATACGCAGTATTTT. Translation gives CASSPSREGLGTDTQYF.

With respect to this clonotype: A read error may account for a junction end that differs from germline. The gene calls are TRBV7-9 and TRBJ1-4; a weak D match, TRBD1 (5 bases). The CDR3 has 17 amino acids. From germline, CDR1 is SEHNR and CDR2 FQNEAQ (reference sequence). CDR3 bases: TGTGCCAGCAGCTTAGCGGGGACGCAATACGTAGGGGAAAAACCGTTTTTT. Translated, it gives CASSLAGTQYVGEKPFF.

CDR3 sequence (DNA): TGCGCCAGCAGCCCTTCCTCTGGACAGGGGCGAGAGCAGTACTTC. It specifies CASSPSSGQGREQYF. V gene TRBV5-1 combines with J gene TRBJ2-5, with 9 bases aligning to TRBD1. Losses at the gene ends were 4 bases for V and 11 bases for J; bases not matched to a gene: 15. The germline V gene encodes CDR1 SGHRS and CDR2 YFSETQ. The CDR3 length is 15 residues. The complete variable domain, with remaining parts taken from reference TRBV5-1 and TRBJ2-5, reads KAGVTQTPRYLIKTRGQQVTLSCSPISGHRSVSWYQQTPGQGLQFLFEYFSETQRNKGNFPGRFSGRQFSNSRSEMNVSTLELGDSALYLCASSPSSGQGREQYFGPGTRLLVL.

This clonotype was observed a few times. The rearrangement joins TRBV7-2 to TRBJ2-3; D unclear. Germline CDR1 SGHTA, CDR2 FQGNSA. This CDR3 region has 17 residues. Trimming pared 1 base from V and 9 bases from J, leaving 23 bases between. CDR3 DNA sequence: TGTGCCAGCAGCTTAGTGGCAGGAGAACCTTCACAAGACACGCAGTATTTT. Protein product: CASSLVAGEPSQDTQYF.

The chain recombines TRBV20-1 with TRBJ2-3; TRBD1 might be the D (5 bases). The CDR3 covers 14 residues. Trimming stripped 5 bases from V and 1 base from J, with 13 bases between. The germline V gene has CDR1 DFQATT and CDR2 SNEGSKA (reference sequence). The chain's CDR3 is CSAFTDTGTDTQYF. CDR3 in DNA: TGCAGTGCTTTTACGGACACGGGCACAGATACGCAGTATTTT.

The chain joins TRBV7-3 to TRBJ2-3; D gene unclear. CDR1 and CDR2 (germline): SGHTA, FQGTGA. V was shortened by 1 base and J by 6 bases, with 20 bases between the two germline ends. The CDR3 is 17 residues long. This CDR3 reads CASSLICRQPLTDTQYF. Here the CDR3 DNA reads TGTGCCAGCAGCTTAATATGCCGGCAACCTCTCACGGATACGCAGTATTTT. The full variable domain, completed using reference TRBV7-3 and TRBJ2-3, is GAGVSQTPSNKVTEKGKYVELRCDPISGHTALYWYRQSLGQGPEFLIYFQGTGAADDSGLPNDRFFAVRPEGSVSTLKIQRTERGDSAVYLCASSLICRQPLTDTQYFGPGTRLTVL.

This chain joins TRBV10-3 and TRBJ2-3, with 8 bases aligning to TRBD1. Trimming at V came to 6 bases and at J to 3 bases, leaving 5 bases not matched to a gene. The CDR3 has 14 residues. The germline V gene has CDR1 ENHRY and CDR2 SYGVKD. Here the CDR3 reads CAIRDRAGTDTQYF. The CDR3 DNA reads as TGTGCCATCAGGGACAGGGCGGGAACAGATACGCAGTATTTT.